What follows are 5 T cell receptor beta chains derived from one specimen sequenced in a study of T cells after posttransplantation cyclophosphamide. Some clones are missing from TCRdb's copy, which holds only in-frame ones; the method was immunoSEQ multiplex PCR. Of around 23,000 clones listed, approximately 98% are singletons. The specimen was naive CD8+ T cells sorted from PBMCs. These receptors all stem from a middle-aged man in good health, CMV-negative, and a related stem cell transplant donor.

The chain recombines TRBV4-1 with TRBJ1-1, with D possibly TRBD1 on 5 matching bases. Germline assignment: CDR1 MGHRA and CDR2 YSYEKL. The CDR3 loop spans 15 amino acids. V lost 1 base and J lost 3, with 12 bases in between. DNA of the CDR3: TGCGCCAGCAGCCAAGGCGCAGGGAGGGACACTGAAGCTTTCTTT. Residues: CASSQGAGRDTEAFF.

The CDR3 here is CASSYSQGWEEQFF. The CDR3, as DNA: TGTGCCAGCAGTTACTCCCAGGGGTGGGAAGAGCAGTTCTTC. The rearrangement joins TRBV6-5 to TRBJ2-1; tentative D call: TRBD1 (6 bases). This CDR3 is built from 14 residues. V lost 0 bases and J lost 10, with 13 bases in between. Germline CDR1 MNHEY, CDR2 SVGAGI.

The chain is built from TRBV15 and TRBJ2-7; the match to TRBD2 covers 7 bases. Germline CDR1 LNHNV, CDR2 YYDKDF (reference sequence). CDR3 length: 12 amino acids. Germline trimming cut 1 base from V and 9 bases from J; bases unmatched to any gene: 3. The CDR3 reads CATSRGLAGQYF. DNA of the CDR3: TGTGCCACCAGCAGAGGACTAGCCGGGCAGTACTTC.

The V gene is TRBV15, the J gene TRBJ1-3; D unclear. The V gene's germline CDR1 is LNHNV and CDR2 YYDKDF (reference sequence). This CDR3 comprises 15 residues. Trimming stripped 1 base from V and 1 base from J, with 8 bases between. DNA for the CDR3: TGTGCCACCAGCAGAGGACGGGGATCTGGAAACACCATATATTTT. This sequence encodes CATSRGRGSGNTIYF.

This chain connects TRBV25-1 to TRBJ1-3, with D possibly being TRBD1 (6 bases). The CDR3 runs to 18 residues. Germline CDR1 MGHDK, CDR2 SYGVNS. V was pared by 0 bases and J by 2 bases, with 17 bases between. The CDR3 region has the DNA TGTGCCAGCAGTGAATATTATATCTCGGACAGTACTGGAAACACCATATATTTT. It codes for CASSEYYISDSTGNTIYF.